A selection of T cell receptor beta chains follows, all from one sample in a study of cytomegalovirus exposure and HLA in healthy donors. Only in-frame clones appear in the TCRdb table, and some are missing; sequencing was by immunoSEQ multiplex PCR. The sample table includes over 200,000 clones. The sequenced sample was PBMCs. The receptor source for this set is a woman aged 30 to 39 in good health and CMV-seropositive. The CDR3 runs from the conserved cysteine through the conserved F or W. The D gene is left open where the match is weak.

D | J | V | DNA | CDR3
. | TRBJ2-7 | TRBV7-2 | TGTGCCAGCACCGAACAGGATAGGTCCTACGAGCAGTACTTC | CASTEQDRSYEQYF
TRBD2 | TRBJ2-7 | TRBV2 | TGCGCCAGCAGGGACCGGGAGGGCTACGAGCAGTACTTC | CASRDREGYEQYF
TRBD1 | TRBJ1-1 | TRBV5-1 | TGCGCCAGCAGCCAATCCGGGACAGGGATGGGAATTGTGGACACTGAAGCTTTCTTT | CASSQSGTGMGIVDTEAFF
TRBD1 | TRBJ2-3 | TRBV11-3 | TGTGCCAGCAGCTCGGGACAGGAGCGCACAGATACGCAGTATTTT | CASSSGQERTDTQYF
. | TRBJ2-2 | TRBV7-8 | TGTGCCAGCAGCGTAGGACAGACGAACACCGGGGAGCTGTTTTTT | CASSVGQTNTGELFF
TRBD1 | TRBJ1-1 | TRBV11-2 | TGTGCCAGCAGCTTACTTGGACAGGGAGGCACTGAAGCTTTCTTT | CASSLLGQGGTEAFF
TRBD2 | TRBJ2-1 | TRBV19 | TGTGCCAGTAGTATAGAACTAGCGGGAAACTATGAGCAGTTCTTC | CASSIELAGNYEQFF
. | TRBJ1-4 | TRBV6-1 | TGTGCCAGCAGCTTGAGCCGGGGGGATCATGAAAAACTGTTTTTT | CASSLSRGDHEKLFF
. | TRBJ1-2 | TRBV5-1 | TGCGCCAGCAGCCAGGGGTATGGCTACACCTTC | CASSQGYGYTF
TRBD2 | TRBJ2-3 | TRBV7-9 | TGTGCCAGCAGCTTAGCGTTAGCGGGAACAGATACGCAGTATTTT | CASSLALAGTDTQYF
TRBD1 | TRBJ1-5 | TRBV11-2 | TGTGCCAGCAGCGTCGGCAGGGGGCTCGGTCAGCCCCAGCATTTT | CASSVGRGLGQPQHF
TRBD1 | TRBJ2-7 | TRBV4-2 | TGTGCCAGCAGCCAAGATAACCGACAGGGCTACGAGCAGTACTTC | CASSQDNRQGYEQYF
TRBD1 | TRBJ1-1 | TRBV6-1 | TGTGCCAGCAGTGGGACAGGCGATAACACTGAAGCTTTCTTT | CASSGTGDNTEAFF
. | TRBJ1-2 | TRBV5-1 | TGCGCCAGCAGCTTGGATCAGGGTAGTTATGGCTACACCTTC | CASSLDQGSYGYTF
. | TRBJ2-1 | TRBV4-1 | TGCGCCAGCAGCACAACCCGAAGGTCCGGGAGCGCAGCTGGCAATGAGCAGTTCTTC | CASSTTRRSGSAAGNEQFF
TRBD1 | TRBJ1-1 | TRBV27 | TGTGCCAGCAGTTCCGGGACAGGGAGTGCTGAAGCTTTCTTT | CASSSGTGSAEAFF
TRBD1 | TRBJ1-2 | TRBV19 | TGTGCCAGTAGTATAACGATATTGACAGGGAGTTCCTATGGCTACACCTTC | CASSITILTGSSYGYTF
. | TRBJ2-2 | TRBV11-3 | TGTGCCAGCAGCCCGACCCTGACTAGAAGAGCCGGGGAGCTGTTTTTT | CASSPTLTRRAGELFF
. | TRBJ1-2 | TRBV6-1 | TGTGCCAGCAGTGAAGCGGGGGTTAACAGGGCCCCCTTC | CASSEAGVNRAPF
. | TRBJ1-5 | TRBV11-2 | TGTGCCAGCAGCTTAGCAGGTCAGCCCCAGCATTTT | CASSLAGQPQHF
TRBD2 | TRBJ2-1 | TRBV7-2 | TGTGCCAGCAGCTCAAGGTCTAGCGGGAGGGGAGATGAGCAGTTCTTC | CASSSRSSGRGDEQFF
TRBD1 | TRBJ2-1 | TRBV29-1 | TGCAGCGCGGGACAGACCTACAATGAGCAGTTCTTC | CSAGQTYNEQFF
. | TRBJ2-1 | TRBV2 | TGTGCCAGCAGTAAGAGGACCTACAATGAGCAGTTCTTC | CASSKRTYNEQFF
. | TRBJ2-7 | TRBV10-3 | TGTGCCATCGGTGAGCCCAGACAGTCCCCCTACGAGCAGTACTTC | CAIGEPRQSPYEQYF
. | TRBJ1-6 | TRBV6-5 | TGTGCCACCCACAGGGACCATAATTCACCCCTCCACTTT | CATHRDHNSPLHF
TRBD1 | TRBJ2-3 | TRBV7-2 | TGTGCCAGCAGCGTACAGGGGTGGGATACGCAGTATTTT | CASSVQGWDTQYF
. | TRBJ2-3 | TRBV2 | TGTGCCAGCAGTGGACTAGGCTGGGATACGCAGTATTTT | CASSGLGWDTQYF
. | TRBJ1-2 | TRBV4-3 | TGCGCCAGCAGCCAAGGTCCCGTCAGGTATGGCTACACCTTC | CASSQGPVRYGYTF
. | TRBJ2-3 | TRBV5-1 | TGCGCCAGCAGCCTGGACAGACCTAGCACAGATACGCAGTATTTT | CASSLDRPSTDTQYF
TRBD2 | TRBJ2-5 | TRBV5-6 | TGTGCCAGCAGCAAGCGGGGGGGCCGAGAGACCCAGTACTTC | CASSKRGGRETQYF
TRBD1 | TRBJ1-2 | TRBV13 | TGTGCCAGCAGCCCACAAAGATTTCCCGGACAGGGCGGGGGCTACACCTTC | CASSPQRFPGQGGGYTF
. | TRBJ1-5 | TRBV6-6 | TGTGCCAGCAGTTACCCGGCTGAGCGCTTCAATCAGCCCCAGCATTTT | CASSYPAERFNQPQHF
TRBD2 | TRBJ2-2 | TRBV4-2 | TGTGCCAGCAGCCAAGAACGGGCTAGCGGGGGTCTGACGAACACCGGGGAGCTGTTTTTT | CASSQERASGGLTNTGELFF
TRBD1 | TRBJ2-7 | TRBV6-1 | TGTGCCAGCAGTGAAGTCCGACAGGGATACGAGCAGTACTTC | CASSEVRQGYEQYF
TRBD2 | TRBJ2-1 | TRBV19 | TGTGCCAGTAGTATCGGGACTAGCGGGAGGGGAGTGTACAATGAGCAGTTCTTC | CASSIGTSGRGVYNEQFF
. | TRBJ2-3 | TRBV19 | TGTGCCAGTAGTATGTCGCAGGGAACTAGCACAGATACGCAGTATTTT | CASSMSQGTSTDTQYF
. | TRBJ1-3 | TRBV18 | TGTGCCAGCTCACCAGCCAGGGCGCTCGGAAACACCATATATTTT | CASSPARALGNTIYF
. | TRBJ2-1 | TRBV5-1 | TGCGCCAGCAGCTCAGGGGAGTCCTCCTACAATGAGCAGTTCTTC | CASSSGESSYNEQFF
TRBD1 | TRBJ1-1 | TRBV9 | TGTGCCAGCAGCGTCATGCTACAGGGGGCTGAAGCTTTCTTT | CASSVMLQGAEAFF
. | TRBJ1-6 | TRBV7-9 | TGTGCCAGCAGCTTACAGGGGCGGATTAATTCACCCCTCCACTTT | CASSLQGRINSPLHF
. | TRBJ1-2 | TRBV18 | TGTGCCAGCTCACCCCCGGGGAGCTATGGCTACACCTTC | CASSPPGSYGYTF
. | TRBJ2-1 | TRBV10-1 | TGCGCCAGCAGTTTCCTCTCCAGGGATGAGCAGTTCTTC | CASSFLSRDEQFF
TRBD2 | TRBJ2-1 | TRBV10-3 | TGTGCCAGCTCCGGGACTAGCGGGGCCCGATCCAATGAGCAGTTCTTC | CASSGTSGARSNEQFF